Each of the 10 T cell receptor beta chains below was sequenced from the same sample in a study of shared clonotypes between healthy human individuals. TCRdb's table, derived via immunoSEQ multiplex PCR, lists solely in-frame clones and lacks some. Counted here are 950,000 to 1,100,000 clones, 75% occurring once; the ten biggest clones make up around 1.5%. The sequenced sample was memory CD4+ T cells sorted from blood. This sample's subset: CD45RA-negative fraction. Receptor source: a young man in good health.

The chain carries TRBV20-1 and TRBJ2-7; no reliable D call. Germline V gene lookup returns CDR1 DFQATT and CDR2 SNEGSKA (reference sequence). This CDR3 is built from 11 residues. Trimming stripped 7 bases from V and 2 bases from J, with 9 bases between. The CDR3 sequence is CSVPGPYEQYF. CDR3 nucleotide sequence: TGCAGTGTCCCCGGTCCCTACGAGCAGTACTTC.

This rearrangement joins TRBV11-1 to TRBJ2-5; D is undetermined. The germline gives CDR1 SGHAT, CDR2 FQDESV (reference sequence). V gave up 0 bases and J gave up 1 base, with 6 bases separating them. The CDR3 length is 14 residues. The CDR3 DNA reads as TGTGCCAGCAGCTTAGCGCCCGGCCAAGAGACCCAGTACTTC. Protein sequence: CASSLAPGQETQYF.

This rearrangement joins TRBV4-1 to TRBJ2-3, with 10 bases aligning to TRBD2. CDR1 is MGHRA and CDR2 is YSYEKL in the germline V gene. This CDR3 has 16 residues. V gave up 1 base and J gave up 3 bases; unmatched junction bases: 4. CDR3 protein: CASSQVVTSGTDTQYF. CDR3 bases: TGCGCCAGCAGCCAAGTGGTGACTAGCGGGACAGATACGCAGTATTTT.

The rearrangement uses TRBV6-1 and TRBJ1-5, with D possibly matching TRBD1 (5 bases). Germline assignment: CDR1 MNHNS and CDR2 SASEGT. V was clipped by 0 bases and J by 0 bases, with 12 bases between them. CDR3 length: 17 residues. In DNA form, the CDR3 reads TGTGCCAGCAGTGAAGCGCAAGGACATCATAGCAATCAGCCCCAGCATTTT. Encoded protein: CASSEAQGHHSNQPQHF.

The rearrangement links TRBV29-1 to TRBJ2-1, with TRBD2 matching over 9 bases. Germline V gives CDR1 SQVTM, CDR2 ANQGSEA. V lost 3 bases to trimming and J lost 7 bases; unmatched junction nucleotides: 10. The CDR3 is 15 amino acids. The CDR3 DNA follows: TGCAGCGTTGATATCTCCTTGCGGGGGGGAAATGAGCAGTTCTTC. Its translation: CSVDISLRGGNEQFF.

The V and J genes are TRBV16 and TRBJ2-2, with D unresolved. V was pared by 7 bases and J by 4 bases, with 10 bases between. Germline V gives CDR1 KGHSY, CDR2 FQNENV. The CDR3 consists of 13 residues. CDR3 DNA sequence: TGTGCCAGCACCCCCACCACCACCGGGGAGCTGTTTTTT. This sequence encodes CASTPTTTGELFF.

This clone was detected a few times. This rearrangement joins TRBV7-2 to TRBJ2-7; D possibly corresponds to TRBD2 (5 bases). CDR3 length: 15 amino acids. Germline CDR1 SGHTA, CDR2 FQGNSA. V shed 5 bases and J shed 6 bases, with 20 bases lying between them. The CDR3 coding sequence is TGTGCCAGCAGCGCCAGTCGAGGGCCGTTTATCGAGCAGTACTTC. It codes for CASSASRGPFIEQYF.

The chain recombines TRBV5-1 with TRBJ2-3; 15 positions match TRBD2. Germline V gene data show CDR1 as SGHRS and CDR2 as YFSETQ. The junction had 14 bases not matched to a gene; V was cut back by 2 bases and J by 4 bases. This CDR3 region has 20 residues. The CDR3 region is CASSFIPGLAGGLPPDTQYF. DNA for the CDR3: TGCGCCAGCAGCTTTATCCCGGGACTAGCGGGAGGCCTTCCCCCAGATACGCAGTATTTT. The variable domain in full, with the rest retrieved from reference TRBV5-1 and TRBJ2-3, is KAGVTQTPRYLIKTRGQQVTLSCSPISGHRSVSWYQQTPGQGLQFLFEYFSETQRNKGNFPGRFSGRQFSNSRSEMNVSTLELGDSALYLCASSFIPGLAGGLPPDTQYFGPGTRLTVL.

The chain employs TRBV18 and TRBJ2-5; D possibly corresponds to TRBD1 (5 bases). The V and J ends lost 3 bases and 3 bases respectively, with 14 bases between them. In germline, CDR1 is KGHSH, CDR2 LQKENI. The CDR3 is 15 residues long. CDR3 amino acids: CASSPTSAGKETQYF. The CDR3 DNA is TGTGCCAGCTCACCCACATCAGCAGGGAAAGAGACCCAGTACTTC.

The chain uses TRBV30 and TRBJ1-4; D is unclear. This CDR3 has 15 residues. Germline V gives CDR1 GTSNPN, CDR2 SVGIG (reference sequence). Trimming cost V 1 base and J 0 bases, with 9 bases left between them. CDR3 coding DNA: TGTGCCTGGAGTGACGGCAGAGCAACTAATGAAAAACTGTTTTTT. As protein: CAWSDGRATNEKLFF.